This is a list of T cell receptor beta chains from one sample in a study of blood T cell repertoires in COVID-19. Profiled with immunoSEQ multiplex PCR; TCRdb holds only in-frame clones, not every one. The profile shows approximately 150,000 clones, 80% to 90% of them singletons. Sequencing was done on a sample of peripheral blood. All receptors derive from a man in his 70s with acute or convalescent COVID-19. Each CDR3 is given with its conserved first and last residue. D genes are given only for firm matches. Not every row has a clone size; where given, it reads once, few, many or a size class.

j_call,d_call,v_call,clone_size,cdr3_nt,cdr3_aa
TRBJ2-7,TRBD2,TRBV7-9,once,TGTGCCAGCAGCTTAGCCGGGACTAGCGGGAACGAGCAGTACTTC,CASSLAGTSGNEQYF
TRBJ2-5,TRBD1,TRBV19,.,TGTGCCAGTAGTGCACAGGGGGCAGAGACCCAGTACTTC,CASSAQGAETQYF
TRBJ2-3,TRBD1,TRBV14,.,TGTGCCAGCAGCCAACGGACAGGGGGCGGAGATACGCAGTATTTT,CASSQRTGGGDTQYF
TRBJ2-7,TRBD1,TRBV30,.,TGTGCCTGGAGGCTGGGACAGGGCTACGAGCAGTACTTC,CAWRLGQGYEQYF
TRBJ1-1,TRBD1,TRBV4-3,.,TGCGCCAGCAGCCAAGGGGACAGGCTGAACACTGAAGCTTTCTTT,CASSQGDRLNTEAFF
TRBJ1-5,TRBD1,TRBV5-8,.,TGTGCCAGCAGCTTGGTTTTTGGGGGCCAGGGGGATCAGCCCCAGCATTTT,CASSLVFGGQGDQPQHF
TRBJ2-7,.,TRBV18,.,TGTGCCAGCTCACCCAGGGCAGCCGCCTACGAGCAGTACTTC,CASSPRAAAYEQYF
TRBJ2-1,.,TRBV9,.,TGTGCCAGCAGCGTAGAGCCCAGGGGGACTTACAATGAGCAGTTCTTC,CASSVEPRGTYNEQFF
TRBJ2-3,TRBD2,TRBV28,once,TGTGCCAGCAGTCTCACTAGCGGGAGTGGGTATTTT,CASSLTSGSGYF
TRBJ2-1,TRBD2,TRBV28,.,TGTGCCAGCCAGGCTAGCGGGAGTAATGAGCAGTTCTTC,CASQASGSNEQFF
TRBJ2-1,TRBD2,TRBV27,.,TGTGCCAGCACCCCCAGCGGGAGAAGAGAAAATGAGCAGTTCTTC,CASTPSGRRENEQFF
TRBJ2-1,.,TRBV7-9,.,TGTGCCAGCAGCTTAGAGGAGCGGGAGCAGTTCTTC,CASSLEEREQFF
TRBJ2-1,TRBD2,TRBV14,.,TGTGCCAGCAGCCAGGGGACTAGCGGGACCCGCCTCTTC,CASSQGTSGTRLF
TRBJ2-7,TRBD2,TRBV7-6,.,TGTGCCAGCAGCTCAGAAGCGGGAGGGACCTACGAGCAGTACTTC,CASSSEAGGTYEQYF
TRBJ2-7,TRBD2,TRBV5-1,.,TGCGCCAGCAGCCTGGGACTAGCGGGAACCTACGAGCAGTACTTC,CASSLGLAGTYEQYF
TRBJ1-1,TRBD1,TRBV28,.,TGTGCCAGCAGGTACAGGGGGCTTGCTAACAGAAACACTGAAGCTTTCTTT,CASRYRGLANRNTEAFF
TRBJ2-2,.,TRBV28,.,TGTGCCAGCAGTTTAAGGCCCCTGGGGAGTACCGGGGAGCTGTTTTTT,CASSLRPLGSTGELFF
TRBJ2-3,.,TRBV5-1,.,TGCGCCAGCAGCGATGGCCCTGGGGGCCAGAATACGCAGTATTTT,CASSDGPGGQNTQYF
TRBJ2-2,.,TRBV18,once,TGTGCCAGCTCAAATCGTCCCCCGGGGGTCACCGGGGAGCTGTTTTTT,CASSNRPPGVTGELFF
TRBJ2-7,TRBD1,TRBV28,.,TGTGCCAGCAGTCCCCGACAGGGGGCCAACGAGCAGTACTTC,CASSPRQGANEQYF
TRBJ1-6,.,TRBV7-6,few,TGTGCCAGCAGCTTTGGCCAGGATTCACCCCTCCACTTT,CASSFGQDSPLHF
TRBJ2-3,.,TRBV7-3,.,TGTGCCAGCAGCTTAAATAGTGTTCCAGATACGCAGTATTTT,CASSLNSVPDTQYF
TRBJ2-3,TRBD2,TRBV5-1,.,TGCGCCAGCAGCTTAAGACTAGCGGGAGGGGTGGATACGCAGTATTTT,CASSLRLAGGVDTQYF
TRBJ2-3,TRBD1,TRBV5-4,.,TGTGCCAGCAGCTTCCCGGGACAGCGCACAGATACGCAGTATTTT,CASSFPGQRTDTQYF
TRBJ2-7,.,TRBV27,once,TGTGCCAGAGTAGTAGCGGCCCTCTTCTACGAGCAGTACTTC,CARVVAALFYEQYF
TRBJ1-5,.,TRBV7-9,few,TGTGCCAGCAGCTTAGGGCAGGGTCCGGAACAGCCCCAGCATTTT,CASSLGQGPEQPQHF
TRBJ2-1,TRBD2,TRBV5-1,once,TGCGCCAGTCACCAAGTACTAGCGGGAGAGGTTTGGCAGTTCTTC,CASHQVLAGEVWQFF
TRBJ2-1,TRBD2,TRBV24-1,.,TGTGCCACCAGTGATTTGTCCCCTAGCGGGAGCGATGAGCAGTTCTTC,CATSDLSPSGSDEQFF
TRBJ2-7,.,TRBV19,.,TGTGCCAGTAGTAGAAGGACAGCTACCTACGAGCAGTACTTC,CASSRRTATYEQYF
TRBJ2-2,TRBD2,TRBV5-1,once,TGCGCCAGCAGCCGTCCCGGGACTAGTTTTAAGGGCACCGGGGAGCTGTTTTTT,CASSRPGTSFKGTGELFF
TRBJ2-7,TRBD2,TRBV5-4,.,TGTGCCAGCAGCTTAGGACTAGCGGGAGCGGGTGGGGAGCAGTACTTC,CASSLGLAGAGGEQYF
TRBJ1-4,TRBD1,TRBV27,.,TGTGCCAGCAGTTCTTACAGGGGAGCGACTAATGAAAAACTGTTTTTT,CASSSYRGATNEKLFF
TRBJ1-1,.,TRBV7-2,.,TGTGCCAGCAGCTTGCTACCAGGGAACACTGAAGCTTTCTTT,CASSLLPGNTEAFF
TRBJ1-2,TRBD1,TRBV6-1,.,TGTGCCAGCAGTAACCGACAGGGAAACTATGGCTACACCTTC,CASSNRQGNYGYTF
TRBJ2-1,TRBD1,TRBV24-1,.,TGTGCCACCAGTGTGGACGGGCCAGGGGGTGAGCAGTTCTTC,CATSVDGPGGEQFF
TRBJ2-7,.,TRBV23-1,.,TGCGCCAGCAGCCCTCTTATTCCTTTCTACGAGCAGTACTTC,CASSPLIPFYEQYF
TRBJ2-7,TRBD2,TRBV7-9,once,TGTGCCAGCAGCCGGGGACTAGCGGGAGGCGAGCAGTACTTC,CASSRGLAGGEQYF
TRBJ2-1,TRBD2,TRBV19,.,TGTGCCAGTAGCTACGAGGGACTAGCAGTAGACAATGAGCAGTTCTTC,CASSYEGLAVDNEQFF
TRBJ1-4,.,TRBV7-2,.,TGTGCCAGCAGCTCAGACGCGGGGGAGGGAAAACTGTTTTTT,CASSSDAGEGKLFF
TRBJ2-3,TRBD1,TRBV28,.,TGTGCCAGCAGTTTTAAGGGACAGGGGTCAGATACGCAGTATTTT,CASSFKGQGSDTQYF
TRBJ2-5,.,TRBV30,.,TGTGCCTGGAGTGTCGGGGGTGAGACCCAGTACTTC,CAWSVGGETQYF
TRBJ1-3,.,TRBV9,.,TGTGCCAGCAGCGTGAGTGGAGGAGGATCTGGAAACACCATATATTTT,CASSVSGGGSGNTIYF
TRBJ1-2,.,TRBV12-3/TRBV12-4,.,TGTGCCAGCAGTTCCGAACAGGGCTATGGCTACACCTTC,CASSSEQGYGYTF
TRBJ2-1,TRBD2,TRBV19,.,TGTGCCAGTAGTGGGACTAGCGGCTACAATGAGCAGTTCTTC,CASSGTSGYNEQFF
TRBJ2-1,TRBD2,TRBV9,few,TGTGCCAGCAGCGTAGTTGGCGGGAGCGGGAAGTACAATGAGCAGTTCTTC,CASSVVGGSGKYNEQFF
TRBJ2-6,.,TRBV7-2,.,TGTGCCAGCAGCCATCGGAGCTCTGGGGCCAACGTCCTGACTTTC,CASSHRSSGANVLTF
TRBJ1-4,.,TRBV6-5,.,TGTGCCAGCAGGGTCAGGGGAGGGGAAAAACTGTTTTTT,CASRVRGGEKLFF
TRBJ2-7,TRBD2,TRBV10-3,.,TGTGCCATCAGTGGAACCGGGACTAGCGGGAGGAGTGAGGACGAGCAGTACTTC,CAISGTGTSGRSEDEQYF
TRBJ1-1,.,TRBV6-5,.,TGTGCCAGCAGAGAGACAGGACCAAACACTGAAGCTTTCTTT,CASRETGPNTEAFF
TRBJ2-5,.,TRBV28,.,TGTGCCAGCAGCCCAGGGCTAGCGTACCAAGAGACCCAGTACTTC,CASSPGLAYQETQYF
TRBJ2-1,TRBD2,TRBV24-1,.,TGTGCCACCAGTGATTTCTCTGGGAGGGATCAGTTCTTC,CATSDFSGRDQFF